The subject of this entry is one T cell receptor (beta chain). The repertoire was sequenced with immunoSEQ multiplex PCR; TCRdb's copy has only in-frame clones and lacks some. The repertoire holds some 200,000 clones, with approximately 84% as singletons. The record originates from a study of blood T cell repertoires in COVID-19. The overall study: From T cells, B-cell-depleted T cells, or PBMCs came the material, which was cDNA or gDNA.

CDR1 MNHNS and CDR2 SASEGT come from the germline V gene. V lost 3 bases to trimming and J lost 8 bases; unmatched junction nucleotides: 3. The CDR3 extends over 13 amino acids. The chain joins TRBV6-1 to TRBJ1-2, with 10 bases that match TRBD1. Sequencing was performed on peripheral blood. The clonotype originates from a woman in her forties or fifties with active or convalescent COVID-19. CDR3 DNA: TGTGCCAGCAGTGATCGGACAGGGGGAGGCTACACCTTC. As protein: CASSDRTGGGYTF.